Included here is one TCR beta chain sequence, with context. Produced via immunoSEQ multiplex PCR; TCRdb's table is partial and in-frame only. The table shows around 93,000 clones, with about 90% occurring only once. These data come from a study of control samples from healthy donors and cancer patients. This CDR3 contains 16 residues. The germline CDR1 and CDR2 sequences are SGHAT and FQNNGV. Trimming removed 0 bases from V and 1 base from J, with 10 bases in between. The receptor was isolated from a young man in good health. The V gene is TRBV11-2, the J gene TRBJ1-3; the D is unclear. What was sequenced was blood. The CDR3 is CASSLDLPVSGNTIYF. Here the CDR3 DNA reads TGTGCCAGCAGCTTAGATCTTCCAGTTTCTGGAAACACCATATATTTT.